These 7 T cell receptor beta chains share one sample of origin, sequenced in a study of blood T cell repertoires in COVID-19. Measured with immunoSEQ multiplex PCR; TCRdb has only the in-frame clones, and not every one. This table holds about 170,000 clones, roughly 80% found once. The sample comprised peripheral blood. The source of these receptors is a man aged 70-80 years with active or convalescent COVID-19.

This clone is termed medium-sized. The chain carries TRBV27 and TRBJ2-7; 9 positions match TRBD2. This CDR3 has 16 amino acids. The germline gives CDR1 MNHEY, CDR2 SMNVEV (reference sequence). V dropped 6 bases and J dropped 6; count of bases not matched to a gene: 15. In DNA form, the CDR3 reads TGTGCCAGCAGCCTAGACCCCGGGACTAGCTTCTCCGAGCAGTACTTC. Its protein is CASSLDPGTSFSEQYF.

This clone was counted once. The chain recombines TRBV6-1 with TRBJ1-5; D is perhaps TRBD1 (6 bases). Deletions cut 4 bases from V and 0 bases from J, with 16 bases between. The CDR3 totals 17 residues. Per germline, CDR1 MNHNS and CDR2 SASEGT. The CDR3 reads CASSAGTRSYSNQPQHF. CDR3 nucleotides: TGTGCCAGCAGTGCCGGGACACGATCTTATAGCAATCAGCCCCAGCATTTT.

The chain combines TRBV5-1 with TRBJ1-4; 7 bases are a match to TRBD1. The length of the CDR3 is 15 residues. Looked up from germline, CDR1 is SGHRS and CDR2 is YFSETQ. Trimming cost V 4 bases and J 7 bases; bases outside gene matches: 10. CDR3 protein: CASSVDDRVVEKLFF. DNA of the CDR3: TGCGCCAGCAGCGTGGATGACAGGGTGGTTGAAAAACTGTTTTTT.

The chain uses TRBV9 and TRBJ1-1, with 10 bases aligning to TRBD1. Germline V gene sequence: CDR1 SGDLS, CDR2 YYNGEE. This CDR3 spans 14 amino acids. The junction had 7 bases not matched to a gene; V was cut back by 6 bases and J by 5 bases. The CDR3 DNA is TGTGCCAGCAAACGGACAGGGGGTGAAACTGAAGCTTTCTTT. Encoded protein: CASKRTGGETEAFF.

The chain employs TRBV5-4 and TRBJ2-5; the match to TRBD2 covers 7 bases. The length of the CDR3 is 15 residues. After removal of 5 bases from V and 2 bases from J, the junction contained 9 bases not matched to a gene. Germline V gene sequence: CDR1 SGHNT, CDR2 YYREEE (reference sequence). The CDR3 loop is CASSRGGGTQETQYF. DNA of the CDR3: TGTGCCAGCAGTCGTGGGGGGGGGACGCAAGAGACCCAGTACTTC.

The chain is built from TRBV12-5 and TRBJ1-1; D is ambiguous. Trimming left V 4 bases short and J 4 bases short, with 13 bases between. CDR1 LGHNT and CDR2 FRNRAP come from the germline V gene. The CDR3 length is 14 residues. CDR3 DNA: TGTGCTAGTGGTTCCGCAGCCGCGGGCACTGAAGCTTTCTTT. Translation: CASGSAAAGTEAFF.

CDR3 sequence (DNA): TGTGCCAGCACGCTCAGGGGGAACAACTATGGCTACACCTTC. Translation: CASTLRGNNYGYTF. The rearrangement uses TRBV19 and TRBJ1-2; 7 positions match TRBD1. The length of the CDR3 is 14 residues. The V gene end was trimmed by 9 bases and the J gene end by 2 bases; junction bases not matched to a gene: 9. Per germline, CDR1 LNHDA and CDR2 SQIVND (reference sequence).